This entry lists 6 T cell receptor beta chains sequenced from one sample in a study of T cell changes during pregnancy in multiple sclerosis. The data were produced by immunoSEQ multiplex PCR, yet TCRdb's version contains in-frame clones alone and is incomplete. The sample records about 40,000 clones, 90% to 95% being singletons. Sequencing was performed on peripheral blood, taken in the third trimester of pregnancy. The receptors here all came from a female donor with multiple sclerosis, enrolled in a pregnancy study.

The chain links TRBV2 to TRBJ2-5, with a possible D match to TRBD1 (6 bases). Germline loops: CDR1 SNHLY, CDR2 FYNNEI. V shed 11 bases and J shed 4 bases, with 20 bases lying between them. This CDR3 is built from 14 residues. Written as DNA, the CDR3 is TGTGCCTCCCAGGAAGGGGGAGTGGGAGAGACCCAGTACTTC. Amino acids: CASQEGGVGETQYF.

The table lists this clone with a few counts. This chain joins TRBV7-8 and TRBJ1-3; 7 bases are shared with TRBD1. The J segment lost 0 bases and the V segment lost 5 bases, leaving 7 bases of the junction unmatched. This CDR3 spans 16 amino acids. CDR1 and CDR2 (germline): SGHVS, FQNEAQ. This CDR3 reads CASSGRGVSSGNTIYF. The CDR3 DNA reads TGTGCCAGCAGCGGCAGGGGGGTGAGCTCTGGAAACACCATATATTTT.

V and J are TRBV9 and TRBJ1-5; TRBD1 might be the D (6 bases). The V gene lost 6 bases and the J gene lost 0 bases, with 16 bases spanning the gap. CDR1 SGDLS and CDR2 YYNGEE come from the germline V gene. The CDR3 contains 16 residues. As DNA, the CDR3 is TGTGCCAGCAACCCGAGGGGGGGCAGTAGCAATCAGCCCCAGCATTTT. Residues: CASNPRGGSSNQPQHF.

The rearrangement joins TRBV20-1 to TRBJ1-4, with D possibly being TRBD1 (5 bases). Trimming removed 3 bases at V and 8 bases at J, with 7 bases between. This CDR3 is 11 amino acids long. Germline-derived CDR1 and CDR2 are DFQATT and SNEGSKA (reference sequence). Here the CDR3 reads CSASNREKLFF. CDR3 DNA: TGCAGTGCTAGTAACAGGGAAAAACTGTTTTTT.

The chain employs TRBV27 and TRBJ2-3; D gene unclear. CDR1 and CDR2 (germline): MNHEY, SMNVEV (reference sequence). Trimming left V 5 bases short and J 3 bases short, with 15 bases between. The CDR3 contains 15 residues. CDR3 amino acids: CASSPIVVRTDTQYF. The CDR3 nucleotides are TGTGCCAGCAGTCCAATAGTAGTCCGGACAGATACGCAGTATTTT.

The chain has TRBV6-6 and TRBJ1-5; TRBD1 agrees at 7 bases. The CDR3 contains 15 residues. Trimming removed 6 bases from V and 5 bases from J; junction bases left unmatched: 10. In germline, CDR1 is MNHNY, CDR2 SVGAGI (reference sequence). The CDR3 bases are TGTGCCAGCAGATTGGGACAGATCATGGATCAGCCCCAGCATTTT. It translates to CASRLGQIMDQPQHF.